These 3 T cell receptor beta chains were all obtained from the same sample, sequenced in a study of T-cell reconstitution after alpha-beta-depleted transplantation in children. Researchers prepared the TCRbeta library using unique molecular identifiers, the study reports. TCRdb called the PCR reads again in MiXCR, with one record for every CDR3 protein. The sample yields 90,000 to 100,000 distinct CDR3 sequences, less than 25% seen once. The material sequenced was PBMCs, taken before TCRalphabeta/CD19-depleted stem cell transplant. The receptor set was obtained from a boy younger than 10 with acute lymphoblastic leukemia, due to receive a stem cell transplant.

The chain carries TRBV12-3 or TRBV12-4 and TRBJ2-2, with D unclear. Trimming removed 5 bases at V and 2 bases at J, with 15 bases between. This CDR3 region has 16 residues. The CDR3 DNA sequence: TGTGCCAGCAGTCCCCCCGGTAGGATAAACACCGGGGAGCTGTTTTTT. As protein: CASSPPGRINTGELFF.

This clonotype was counted between two and nine times. The rearrangement joins TRBV5-1 to TRBJ2-7; 7 nucleotides agree with TRBD2. In germline, CDR1 is SGHRS, CDR2 YFSETQ. The CDR3 runs to 18 residues. The J segment lost 0 bases and the V segment lost 0 bases, leaving 12 bases of the junction unmatched. The CDR3: CASSLAPASGGVSYEQYF. CDR3 nucleotide sequence: TGCGCCAGCAGCTTGGCGCCGGCTAGCGGAGGAGTCTCCTACGAGCAGTACTTC.

This clonotype appeared a few times. This chain links TRBV7-8 with TRBJ1-1; maybe TRBD1 (6 bases). CDR1 SGHVS and CDR2 FQNEAQ come from the germline V gene. Trimming cost V 3 bases and J 7 bases, with 12 bases left between them. CDR3 length: 13 residues. The CDR3 nucleotides read TGTGCCAGCAGCTTTAGGGGGGGAAATGAAGCTTTCTTT. Its translation: CASSFRGGNEAFF.